In this sample, the clone carrying this T cell receptor (beta chain) turned up a few times. Its antigen is still unknown. The CDR3 contains 16 residues. Germline V gives CDR1 MNHEY, CDR2 SVGAGI. The ends were cut back, 0 bases at V and 4 bases at J, with 14 bases in the middle. Via MiXCR, TCRdb re-called the RT-PCR reads, giving one row per CDR3 protein. The repertoire holds roughly 700,000 distinct CDR3 sequences, with 15% to 18% as singletons. The data originate from a study of response to subunit inactivated influenza vaccine. Study-level points and caveats: Few new T cells, the authors suggested, are recruited by each seasonal influenza vaccination.

The TCR comes from a man aged 50 or older who received an inactivated influenza vaccine. The source was PBMCs from blood, collected 12 days after vaccination. V is TRBV6-5 and J is TRBJ2-3, with D hard to call. CDR3 nucleotide sequence: TGTGCCAGCAGTTACTCGACGACGAACTGGGCAGATACGCAGTATTTT. Its translation is CASSYSTTNWADTQYF.